This TCR beta chain was sequenced during a study of blood T cell repertoires in COVID-19. Study-wide context: The United States, Italy and Spain provided the acute and convalescent COVID-19 samples. PBMCs, B-cell-depleted T cells, or T cells were the source of the cDNA or gDNA that made up the material.

The length of the CDR3 is 14 residues. V trimming: 8 bases; J trimming: 2 bases; junction bases outside the gene matches: 5. Germline V gene lookup returns CDR1 SNHLY and CDR2 FYNNEI. Authors' analysis steps: Scientists estimated how many nucleated cells there were by amplifying reference gene primers. This table comes from immunoSEQ multiplex PCR, and its TCRdb copy is limited to in-frame clones, with some not included. V, J and clone size reflect that table, while D and trimming were determined from the DNA. The sample gives 100,000 or so clones, roughly 80% of which show up once; under 35% is in the top ten.

This chain connects TRBV2 to TRBJ1-5; 8 nucleotides agree with TRBD1. This TCR came from a man between 65 and 85 years old with active or convalescent COVID-19. The sample comprised peripheral blood. Here the CDR3 reads CASGQGSGNQPQHF. The CDR3 nucleotides are TGTGCCAGCGGACAGGGTAGTGGCAATCAGCCCCAGCATTTT.